The rows below give T cell receptor beta chains drawn from one sample of a study of cytomegalovirus exposure and HLA in healthy donors. Here immunoSEQ multiplex PCR was the method, and the copy in TCRdb shows in-frame clones only, minus some. In the table there are more than 150,000 clones, around 84% of which are singletons. Source material: PBMCs. Every receptor here comes from a man aged 18 to 29 in good health and CMV-seropositive. Each CDR3 is given with its conserved first and last residue. D genes are given only for firm matches. A clone size is listed for some rows: how often the clone was seen (once, few, many), or a class if it is expanded.

D,size,J,V,DNA,CDR3
-,-,TRBJ2-2,TRBV15,TGTGCCACCAGCAGAGTGTCGGGGGTCCCCGGGGAGCTGTTTTTT,CATSRVSGVPGELFF
TRBD1,-,TRBJ2-7,TRBV7-8,TGTGCCAGCAGCTTAACCCCCGACAGGGATCGCGAGCAGTACTTC,CASSLTPDRDREQYF
-,-,TRBJ2-5,TRBV6-6,TGTGCCAGCAGTTACTCCGACAGGCGAGGGACCCAGTACTTC,CASSYSDRRGTQYF
-,few,TRBJ1-5,TRBV19,TGTGCCAGTAGTATCAGGGGCCGCGGAGGCAATCAGCCCCAGCATTTT,CASSIRGRGGNQPQHF
TRBD2,-,TRBJ2-5,TRBV6-1,TGTGCCAGCAGCACGGGACTAGCGGGAGGGGAGACCCAGTACTTC,CASSTGLAGGETQYF
-,-,TRBJ1-2,TRBV5-4,TGTGCCAGCAGCTTGGGCGGAGCTAACTATGGCTACACCTTC,CASSLGGANYGYTF
-,-,TRBJ2-1,TRBV11-2,TGTGCCAGCGGCCCTAGCCCCGGGGAGCAGTTCTTC,CASGPSPGEQFF
-,-,TRBJ2-7,TRBV9,TGTGCCAGCAGCGTACACATCAGCTCCTACGAGCAGTACTTC,CASSVHISSYEQYF
TRBD1,-,TRBJ2-5,TRBV6-1,TGTGCCAGCAGTGAAGGTGGGTCGACAGGGAGTACCCAGTACTTC,CASSEGGSTGSTQYF
-,-,TRBJ2-2,TRBV2,TGTGCCAGCAATCCAGGGAACACCGGGGAGCTGTTTTTT,CASNPGNTGELFF
TRBD2,-,TRBJ2-2,TRBV19,TGTGCCAGTTCCCCGGGGGGGATTACCGGGGAGCTGTTTTTT,CASSPGGITGELFF
-,-,TRBJ1-4,TRBV9,TGTGCCAGCAGCGTAGCGGCAGGCAATGAAAAACTGTTTTTT,CASSVAAGNEKLFF
-,-,TRBJ2-3,TRBV7-2,TGTGCCAGCAGCTTAATACTTGGAGATACGCAGTATTTT,CASSLILGDTQYF
-,-,TRBJ1-3,TRBV7-3,TGTGCCAGCAGCCGGGACGGGAGCTCTGGAAACACCATATATTTT,CASSRDGSSGNTIYF
-,-,TRBJ1-2,TRBV2,TGTGCCAGCAGGGGGACACCCGCTAACTATGGCTACACCTTC,CASRGTPANYGYTF
TRBD2,-,TRBJ2-3,TRBV9,TGTGCCAGCAGCGTAGTAGCGGGAGGGAGGACAGATACGCAGTATTTT,CASSVVAGGRTDTQYF
TRBD2,-,TRBJ2-7,TRBV7-2,TGTGCCAGCAGCTCCGGACTAGGTTCCTACGAGCAGTACTTC,CASSSGLGSYEQYF
TRBD1,-,TRBJ1-4,TRBV4-3,TGCGCCAGCAGCCAAGATTGGGCGACAGGGACGGAAAAACTGTTTTTT,CASSQDWATGTEKLFF
-,-,TRBJ2-1,TRBV29-1,TGCAGCGTCGCGACTGCGAACAATGAGCAGTTCTTC,CSVATANNEQFF
-,-,TRBJ1-2,TRBV7-2,TGTGCCAGCAGCTTAGACAACAGGGTATATGATGGCTACACCTTC,CASSLDNRVYDGYTF
TRBD2,-,TRBJ2-7,TRBV5-1,TGCGCCAGCAGCTTGGCGCGGGAGTACGAGCAGTACTTC,CASSLAREYEQYF
TRBD1,-,TRBJ2-6,TRBV30,TGTGCCTGGAGTCGGACAGGGCCGGGTCGTGGGGCCAACGTCCTGACTTTC,CAWSRTGPGRGANVLTF
-,-,TRBJ2-3,TRBV7-2,TGTGCCACCATCCCGAGGTCAGATACGCAGTATTTT,CATIPRSDTQYF
TRBD1,-,TRBJ2-1,TRBV28,TGTGCCAGCCGATCGGGACAGGGAGGGGGGGTTTCCTACAATGAGCAGTTCTTC,CASRSGQGGGVSYNEQFF
-,-,TRBJ1-2,TRBV4-1,TGCGCCAGCAGCCATGGGACAACCTACTATGGCTACACCTTC,CASSHGTTYYGYTF
TRBD2,-,TRBJ2-2,TRBV18,TGTGCCAGCTCGCCCGGGACTAGTGGCACCGGGGAGCTGTTTTTT,CASSPGTSGTGELFF
TRBD1,-,TRBJ1-1,TRBV4-3,TGCGCCAGCAGCCAAGGGACAGGGTTCGGGAACACTGAAGCTTTCTTT,CASSQGTGFGNTEAFF
-,-,TRBJ1-2,TRBV14,TGTGCCAGCAGCCGTGGACTCGAGGGCTACTATGGCTACACCTTC,CASSRGLEGYYGYTF
TRBD2,-,TRBJ2-2,TRBV7-3,TGTGCCAGCAGCGAGACTAGCGGGAGGAACACCGGGGAGCTGTTTTTT,CASSETSGRNTGELFF
TRBD2,-,TRBJ2-1,TRBV9,TGTGCCAGCAGCGTAAGCGGGACGGGAAATAATGAGCAGTTCTTC,CASSVSGTGNNEQFF
-,-,TRBJ2-5,TRBV30,TGTGCCTGGAAAGCCAACCAAGAGACCCAGTACTTC,CAWKANQETQYF
-,many,TRBJ1-5,TRBV6-1,TGTGCCAGCAGTGAAGGGGCGGGGATGGGGCAGCCCCAGCATTTT,CASSEGAGMGQPQHF
TRBD2,-,TRBJ2-2,TRBV5-4,TGTGCCAGCAGCACTCACTATCTAGCGGGAGGGCGAGGGACCGGGGAGCTGTTTTTT,CASSTHYLAGGRGTGELFF
TRBD2,-,TRBJ2-1,TRBV4-1,TGCGCCAGCAGCGGCGGGAGCCCCTACAATGAGCAGTTCTTC,CASSGGSPYNEQFF
-,-,TRBJ2-1,TRBV4-3,TGCGCCAGCAGCCAAGGTCCTAGCGACTACAATGAGCAGTTCTTC,CASSQGPSDYNEQFF
-,-,TRBJ2-1,TRBV28,TGTGCCAGCTCCTCCTTCGGGCAGTTCTTC,CASSSFGQFF
TRBD1,-,TRBJ2-7,TRBV28,TGTGCCAGCAGTCCGTTCGGGACAGGGCGCGAGCAGTACTTC,CASSPFGTGREQYF
TRBD2,-,TRBJ2-1,TRBV6-5,TGTGCCAGCAGCCGTAGCGGGAGGCCGGGGAATGAGCAGTTCTTC,CASSRSGRPGNEQFF
TRBD2,-,TRBJ2-1,TRBV28,TGTGCCAGCAGTCCCGGGGGGAATGAGCAGTTCTTC,CASSPGGNEQFF
TRBD1,-,TRBJ2-2,TRBV7-2,TGTGCCAGCAGCTCGTTCGTAGGGGGCATCACCGGGGAGCTGTTTTTT,CASSSFVGGITGELFF
-,few,TRBJ1-2,TRBV30,TGTGCCTGGACGCAAGGGGGACGTGATGGCTACACCTTC,CAWTQGGRDGYTF
-,-,TRBJ1-2,TRBV29-1,TGCAGCGTTTTCCAGGGTGAGAACTATTATGGCTACACCTTC,CSVFQGENYYGYTF
-,-,TRBJ1-1,TRBV7-8,TGTGCCAGCAGCTTGGGAGGGGGGTACGGTGGAACTGAAGCTTTCTTT,CASSLGGGYGGTEAFF
TRBD2,-,TRBJ2-2,TRBV5-8,TGTGCCAGCAGCTTGGGGCGACTAGCGGGTCGTGCCGGGGAGCTGTTTTTT,CASSLGRLAGRAGELFF
-,-,TRBJ1-2,TRBV7-8,TGTGCCAGCAGCTCCCGATTATCCAGTATAGGAGCTAACTATGGCTACACCTTC,CASSSRLSSIGANYGYTF
-,-,TRBJ2-2,TRBV6-1,TGTGCCAGCAGTGTCGCGGGCACCGGGGAGCTGTTTTTT,CASSVAGTGELFF
-,-,TRBJ2-2,TRBV9,TGTGCCAGCAGCGTCCCCGACACCGGGGAGCTGTTTTTT,CASSVPDTGELFF
TRBD2,-,TRBJ2-5,TRBV18,TGTGCCAGCCGGACTAGCGGACTCCAAGAGACCCAGTACTTC,CASRTSGLQETQYF
-,-,TRBJ2-2,TRBV7-8,TGTGCCAGCAGCTTAGCGGGAGTGAACACCGGGGAGCTGTTTTTT,CASSLAGVNTGELFF
-,-,TRBJ2-7,TRBV5-1,TGCGCCAGCAGCTTAGGGGGCTACGAGCAGTACTTC,CASSLGGYEQYF
TRBD1,-,TRBJ2-5,TRBV13,TGTGCCAGCAGCTTAGTGGGACAGGGGGAAGAGACCCAGTACTTC,CASSLVGQGEETQYF
TRBD2,-,TRBJ2-7,TRBV5-6,TGTGCCAGCAGCCCTCTAATAGCGGGAGGTCTCGAGCAGTACTTC,CASSPLIAGGLEQYF
TRBD2,-,TRBJ2-2,TRBV28,TGTGCCAGCAGTTTATTGGGTAGCGGGCTCACCGGGGAGCTGTTTTTT,CASSLLGSGLTGELFF